The rows below give T cell receptor beta chains drawn from one sample of a study of technical replicates of blood from a few donors. Data came from immunoSEQ multiplex PCR; TCRdb stores just in-frame clones and leaves some out. The repertoire has approximately 76,000 clones, 80% to 90% of them found once; the top ten carry about 5.1%. The specimen sequenced was PBMCs. All receptors come from a human donor in good health. Some clones in this sample may be carry-over from other donors' samples. CDR3s include the opening cysteine and the closing phenylalanine or tryptophan. Each record gives: D gene, V gene, J gene, clone size, CDR3 DNA, CDR3 protein. The D gene is left open where the match is weak. Where a row states a size, it is once, few, many or the class of an expanded clone; other rows omit it.

>TRBD1|TRBV5-6|TRBJ2-6|-
TGTGCCAGCAATAAACAGGGGGCACTTTTGCCTGGGGCCAACGTCCTGACTTTC
CASNKQGALLPGANVLTF
>TRBD1|TRBV5-1|TRBJ1-6|once
TGCGCCAGCAGCGGAGGGACAGGGGGGTCCTATAATTCACCCCTCCACTTT
CASSGGTGGSYNSPLHF
>-|TRBV19|TRBJ1-3|-
TGTGCCAGTAGTATGGACAACTCTGGAAACACCATATATTTT
CASSMDNSGNTIYF
>TRBD2|TRBV5-4|TRBJ2-3|-
TGTGCCAGCAGCCCAGGCGGGAGGAACCCAGATACGCAGTATTTT
CASSPGGRNPDTQYF
>-|TRBV27|TRBJ2-6|-
TGTGCCAGCAGTTTAGCGACAGGCCAGAGGTCTTGGGGCTCTGGGGCCAACGTCCTGACTTTC
CASSLATGQRSWGSGANVLTF
>TRBD1|TRBV6-5|TRBJ1-1|-
TGTGCCAGCAGTTTCTCAGGGGGCGTCACTGAAGCTTTCTTT
CASSFSGGVTEAFF
>TRBD2|TRBV13|TRBJ2-3|-
TGTGCCAGCAGCCCCAGAAGCGGGGGGCAGGAAGATACGCAGTATTTT
CASSPRSGGQEDTQYF
>TRBD2|TRBV19|TRBJ2-5|-
TGTGCCAGTAGGGTAGCGGGAATGGAGACCCAGTACTTC
CASRVAGMETQYF
>-|TRBV6-1|TRBJ2-5|once
TGTGCCAGCACGTCGTCGGCAGGGGAGACCCAGTACTTC
CASTSSAGETQYF
>TRBD2|TRBV9|TRBJ2-7|-
TGTGCCAGCAGCCCACGCGGGAGCGGGGGCTCCTACGAGCAGTACTTC
CASSPRGSGGSYEQYF
>-|TRBV15|TRBJ2-5|-
TGTGCCACCAGCAGAGAAAGTAGTCGGGAGACCCAGTACTTC
CATSRESSRETQYF
>-|TRBV2|TRBJ1-5|-
TGTGCCAGCAGTGACGAGGTGCAAAATCAGCCCCAGCATTTT
CASSDEVQNQPQHF
>-|TRBV5-1|TRBJ2-4|-
TGCGCCAGCAGCTTGGAGGGCGCAGGGTCCAAAAACATTCAGTACTTC
CASSLEGAGSKNIQYF
>TRBD2|TRBV7-2|TRBJ2-6|-
TGTGCCAGCAGCTCGGGACTAGCGGGAGTTGGGGCCAACGTCCTGACTTTC
CASSSGLAGVGANVLTF
>-|TRBV6-1|TRBJ2-7|-
TGTGCCAGCAGTGAAGCGGCAGGGATCTCCTACGAGCAGTACTTC
CASSEAAGISYEQYF
>-|TRBV29-1|TRBJ1-1|-
TGCAGCGCAGAGGATAACACTGAAGCTTTCTTT
CSAEDNTEAFF
>-|TRBV11-3|TRBJ2-7|-
TGTGCCAGCAGCCCCCGGGTCCTATCCCAGCAGTACTTC
CASSPRVLSQQYF
>TRBD1|TRBV7-7|TRBJ1-5|-
TGTGCCAGCAGCCCACAGGGGATACAGCCCCAGCATTTT
CASSPQGIQPQHF
>-|TRBV7-2|TRBJ2-5|-
TGTGCCAGCAGCGTCATCGGGGGTGAGACCCAGTACTTC
CASSVIGGETQYF
>-|TRBV6-1|TRBJ2-7|-
TGTGCCAGCCGTAAAGACATCTACGAGCAGTACTTC
CASRKDIYEQYF
>TRBD1|TRBV7-6|TRBJ2-2|-
TGTGCCAGCAGCCCGAGGGGGACAGTTTTTTCGAACACCGGGGAGCTGTTTTTT
CASSPRGTVFSNTGELFF
>-|TRBV25-1|TRBJ1-2|-
TGTGCCAGCAGTGAATTGGCCAGTGAGGATGGCTACACCTTC
CASSELASEDGYTF
>TRBD2|TRBV6-1|TRBJ2-3|-
TGTGCCAGCTCTAAGCGGGGGGGCAATTCGGATACGCAGTATTTT
CASSKRGGNSDTQYF
>-|TRBV6-4|TRBJ2-3|few
TGTGCCAGCAGTGAGACTGGCACAGATACGCAGTATTTT
CASSETGTDTQYF
>TRBD1|TRBV5-3|TRBJ1-1|few
TGTGCCAGAAGCCCTTGTTTGGACAGGGGGCCGAACACTGAAGCTTTCTTT
CARSPCLDRGPNTEAFF
>TRBD2|TRBV2|TRBJ2-2|-
TGTGCCAGCAGTGTGCGGGAGAGGTCCGGGGAGCTGTTTTTT
CASSVRERSGELFF
>-|TRBV20-1|TRBJ2-5|-
TGCAGTGCCCCTGAGCAAGTTACCCAGTACTTC
CSAPEQVTQYF
>TRBD2|TRBV7-2|TRBJ2-7|-
TGTGCCAGCAGCTTTGCCGGGACTAGCCAGCCCTACGAGCAGTACTTC
CASSFAGTSQPYEQYF
>-|TRBV5-1|TRBJ2-5|-
TGCGCCAGCAGCTCCCGGGGAGAAAGCCAAGAGACCCAGTACTTC
CASSSRGESQETQYF
>TRBD1|TRBV11-1|TRBJ2-1|-
TGTGCCAGCACTCCCGGGACAGGGATCTACAATGAGCAGTTCTTC
CASTPGTGIYNEQFF
>-|TRBV6-6|TRBJ1-1|-
TGTGCCACCGCTCGGGGGGACACTGAAGCTTTCTTT
CATARGDTEAFF
>-|TRBV5-6|TRBJ2-7|-
TGTGCCAGCAGCTTGCCGGACATGTACGAGCAGTACTTC
CASSLPDMYEQYF
>-|TRBV9|TRBJ2-5|once
TGTGCCAGCAGCGCCTCCCCGACTATTCAAGAGACCCTGTACTTC
CASSASPTIQETLYF
>-|TRBV6-1|TRBJ2-5|-
TGTGCCAGCAGTGAATCTGGAGGAAGAGAGACCCAGTACTTC
CASSESGGRETQYF
>-|TRBV19|TRBJ2-1|-
TGTGCCAGTAGTAGTGGGGGGACCTACAATGAGCAGTTCTTC
CASSSGGTYNEQFF
>-|TRBV15|TRBJ1-4|-
TGTGCCACCAGCCGGAAAGGGGAGGCTGAAAAACTGTTTTTT
CATSRKGEAEKLFF
>TRBD1|TRBV6-1|TRBJ1-2|-
TGTGCCAGCGTCCCCTCCGGGACAGGGGCCGGTGGCTACACCTTC
CASVPSGTGAGGYTF
>TRBD1|TRBV6-5|TRBJ2-1|-
TGTGCCAGCAGTTACCGGACAGGGGCTGAGCAGTTCTTC
CASSYRTGAEQFF
>-|TRBV10-3|TRBJ1-3|once
TGTGCCATCAGCCTCGACCTCCTTTTTGGGCACACCATATATTTT
CAISLDLLFGHTIYF
>-|TRBV18|TRBJ1-5|-
TGTGCCAGCTCACCGCTTGGGCATAGCAATCAGCCCCAGCATTTT
CASSPLGHSNQPQHF
>-|TRBV7-2|TRBJ2-7|few
TGTGCCAGCAGCTTAAGCACAGGTCCTTCCTACGAGCAGTACTTC
CASSLSTGPSYEQYF
>TRBD2|TRBV11-1|TRBJ2-1|-
TGTGCCAGCAGCTTAGGGACTAGCGGGGGCTGGGGGAATGAGCAGTTCTTC
CASSLGTSGGWGNEQFF
>-|TRBV7-8|TRBJ2-3|-
TGTGCCAGCAGCTTAGCTAGTCCCACAGATACGCAGTATTTT
CASSLASPTDTQYF
>-|TRBV18|TRBJ1-1|few
TGTGCCAGCTCACCACCATCAGGGGTTGAAGCTTTCTTT
CASSPPSGVEAFF
>TRBD2|TRBV10-3|TRBJ2-1|-
TGTGCCATCAGTGAGTATGGACTAGTGAGCAATGAGCAGTTCTTC
CAISEYGLVSNEQFF
>-|TRBV18|TRBJ2-1|-
TGTGCCAGCTCACCTGGGCAGGACAATGAGCAGTTCTTC
CASSPGQDNEQFF
>-|TRBV7-3|TRBJ2-5|-
TGTGCCAGCAGCTTAGGTAGAAACAGAGGGGAGACCCAGTACTTC
CASSLGRNRGETQYF
>-|TRBV6-5|TRBJ2-6|-
TGTGCCAGCCTGGGGGCGGGTGGGGCCAACGTCCTGACTTTC
CASLGAGGANVLTF
>TRBD1|TRBV5-1|TRBJ1-1|-
TGCGCCAGCAGCTCCGGGACAGGGGAACACCATGAAGCTTTCTTT
CASSSGTGEHHEAFF
>-|TRBV11-3|TRBJ2-3|-
TGTGCCAGCTCAAGAGGAGATACGCAGTATTTT
CASSRGDTQYF
>TRBD2|TRBV6-1|TRBJ2-7|-
TGTGCCAGCAGTCCTAAGACTAGCGGGTATGACGAGCAGTACTTC
CASSPKTSGYDEQYF